The rows below give T cell receptor beta chains drawn from one sample of a study of T cell repertoires in cytomegalovirus infection. TCRdb reanalysed the reads using MiXCR and keeps one entry per CDR3 protein. The sample lists roughly 180,000 distinct CDR3 sequences, about 18% occurring once. The sequenced material came from CD8+ T cells from PBMCs. These receptors were obtained from a human donor in good health (CMV status not recorded). Some clones in this sample may be carry-over from other donors' samples. CDR3s include the opening cysteine and the closing phenylalanine or tryptophan. D genes are given only for firm matches. The listing skips clone size in some rows; elsewhere it reads once, few, many or a size class.

cdr3_aa: CASSWTAESSYEQYF
cdr3_nt: TGCGCCAGCAGCTGGACAGCGGAGAGCTCCTACGAGCAGTACTTC
clone_size: few
j_call: TRBJ2-7
d_call: .
v_call: TRBV4-1

cdr3_aa: CASSRLAGTYNEQFF
cdr3_nt: TGTGCCAGTAGTAGACTAGCGGGGACCTACAATGAGCAGTTCTTC
clone_size: few
j_call: TRBJ2-1
d_call: TRBD2
v_call: TRBV19

cdr3_aa: CSALAGGYTDTQYF
cdr3_nt: TGCAGTGCCCTAGCGGGGGGCTACACAGATACGCAGTATTTT
clone_size: .
j_call: TRBJ2-3
d_call: TRBD2
v_call: TRBV20-1

cdr3_aa: CASSSIAGGYNEQFF
cdr3_nt: TGTGCCAGCAGCTCCATAGCGGGGGGCTACAATGAGCAGTTCTTC
clone_size: few
j_call: TRBJ2-1
d_call: TRBD2
v_call: TRBV7-9

cdr3_aa: CATSRVAPYEQYF
cdr3_nt: TGTGCCACCAGCCGGGTGGCTCCCTACGAGCAGTACTTC
clone_size: few
j_call: TRBJ2-7
d_call: .
v_call: TRBV15

cdr3_aa: CASSLLGGGTGELFF
cdr3_nt: TGTGCCAGCAGCCTCCTTGGTGGGGGCACCGGGGAGCTGTTTTTT
clone_size: .
j_call: TRBJ2-2
d_call: .
v_call: TRBV7-2

cdr3_aa: CASSLGQALYEQYF
cdr3_nt: TGTGCCAGCAGTTTGGGTCAGGCTCTCTACGAGCAGTACTTC
clone_size: .
j_call: TRBJ2-7
d_call: .
v_call: TRBV28

cdr3_aa: CASSMYSGGGAKNIQYF
cdr3_nt: TGTGCCAGCAGCATGTATAGCGGGGGTGGAGCCAAAAACATTCAGTACTTC
clone_size: many
j_call: TRBJ2-4
d_call: TRBD2
v_call: TRBV7-2

cdr3_aa: CASSIFTTGRLGDTEAFF
cdr3_nt: TGTGCCAGTAGTATCTTCACCACAGGCCGCCTGGGGGACACTGAAGCTTTCTTT
clone_size: .
j_call: TRBJ1-1
d_call: .
v_call: TRBV19

cdr3_aa: CASTPQGAYGYTF
cdr3_nt: TGTGCCAGCACTCCCCAGGGTGCCTATGGCTACACCTTC
clone_size: few
j_call: TRBJ1-2
d_call: .
v_call: TRBV27

cdr3_aa: CATSDSGQGLYEQFF
cdr3_nt: TGTGCCACCAGTGATTCGGGACAGGGTCTATATGAGCAGTTCTTC
clone_size: few
j_call: TRBJ2-1
d_call: TRBD1
v_call: TRBV24-1

cdr3_aa: CASSDGDRGLETQYF
cdr3_nt: TGCGCCAGCAGCGACGGGGACAGGGGGCTGGAGACCCAGTACTTC
clone_size: few
j_call: TRBJ2-5
d_call: TRBD1
v_call: TRBV10-2

cdr3_aa: CASSLLRGALYNEQFF
cdr3_nt: TGTGCCAGCAGTTTATTGAGGGGGGCTCTCTACAATGAGCAGTTCTTC
clone_size: .
j_call: TRBJ2-1
d_call: .
v_call: TRBV28

cdr3_aa: CASSIGGGSYNEQFF
cdr3_nt: TGCGCCAGCAGCATCGGAGGGGGATCCTACAATGAGCAGTTCTTC
clone_size: .
j_call: TRBJ2-1
d_call: .
v_call: TRBV4-3

cdr3_aa: CASSLALGGAKETQYF
cdr3_nt: TGTGCCAGCAGCTTAGCTCTCGGGGGCGCAAAGGAGACCCAGTACTTC
clone_size: .
j_call: TRBJ2-5
d_call: .
v_call: TRBV7-9

cdr3_aa: CASSGDGNFYGYTF
cdr3_nt: TGTGCCAGCAGCGGGGATGGAAATTTCTATGGCTACACCTTC
clone_size: .
j_call: TRBJ1-2
d_call: .
v_call: TRBV5-6

cdr3_aa: CASSFGGPYNEQFF
cdr3_nt: TGTGCCAGCAGTTTTGGGGGGCCCTACAATGAGCAGTTCTTC
clone_size: many
j_call: TRBJ2-1
d_call: .
v_call: TRBV28

cdr3_aa: CASSPLLGYNEQFF
cdr3_nt: TGTGCCAGCAGCCCTCTACTGGGCTACAATGAGCAGTTCTTC
clone_size: few
j_call: TRBJ2-1
d_call: .
v_call: TRBV7-9

cdr3_aa: CSVGLRGALRGETQYF
cdr3_nt: TGCAGCGTTGGGTTGCGGGGGGCCCTTCGCGGGGAGACCCAGTACTTC
clone_size: few
j_call: TRBJ2-5
d_call: TRBD2
v_call: TRBV29-1

cdr3_aa: CASSLAGGPYTQYF
cdr3_nt: TGTGCCAGCAGTTTAGCGGGGGGGCCTTATACGCAGTATTTT
clone_size: few
j_call: TRBJ2-3
d_call: TRBD2
v_call: TRBV6-2/TRBV6-3

cdr3_aa: CASSFGVFTGELFF
cdr3_nt: TGTGCCAGCAGTTTCGGGGTTTTCACCGGGGAGCTGTTTTTT
clone_size: .
j_call: TRBJ2-2
d_call: .
v_call: TRBV6-5

cdr3_aa: CASSSPRDGDHYGYTF
cdr3_nt: TGTGCCAGCAGCTCGCCCCGGGACGGAGACCACTATGGCTACACCTTC
clone_size: few
j_call: TRBJ1-2
d_call: .
v_call: TRBV7-2

cdr3_aa: CASRRGGFYTGELFF
cdr3_nt: TGTGCCAGCAGACGAGGGGGTTTTTACACCGGGGAGCTGTTTTTT
clone_size: .
j_call: TRBJ2-2
d_call: .
v_call: TRBV6-2/TRBV6-3

cdr3_aa: CSALRKHGEQFF
cdr3_nt: TGCAGTGCCCTCAGGAAGCACGGTGAGCAGTTCTTC
clone_size: few
j_call: TRBJ2-1
d_call: .
v_call: TRBV20-1

cdr3_aa: CASSPYFGTGVGYTF
cdr3_nt: TGTGCCAGCAGTCCCTACTTCGGGACAGGGGTTGGCTACACCTTC
clone_size: few
j_call: TRBJ1-2
d_call: TRBD1
v_call: TRBV12-3/TRBV12-4

cdr3_aa: CASSLAKGTGVHEQYF
cdr3_nt: TGTGCCAGCAGCTTAGCTAAAGGGACAGGGGTCCACGAGCAGTACTTC
clone_size: .
j_call: TRBJ2-7
d_call: TRBD1
v_call: TRBV7-6

cdr3_aa: CSAEGDAGYEQYF
cdr3_nt: TGCAGTGCTGAGGGGGACGCTGGCTACGAGCAGTACTTC
clone_size: few
j_call: TRBJ2-7
d_call: .
v_call: TRBV20-1

cdr3_aa: CASSKNPDRGLADTQYF
cdr3_nt: TGTGCCAGCAGTAAAAACCCGGACAGGGGGCTAGCAGATACGCAGTATTTT
clone_size: few
j_call: TRBJ2-3
d_call: TRBD1
v_call: TRBV7-9

cdr3_aa: CASSLASGTGEFLSYEQYF
cdr3_nt: TGTGCCAGCAGCTTAGCCTCCGGGACAGGGGAGTTTCTCTCCTACGAGCAGTACTTC
clone_size: many
j_call: TRBJ2-7
d_call: TRBD1
v_call: TRBV7-6

cdr3_aa: CSYPDGSSSYNEQFF
cdr3_nt: TGCAGCTACCCCGACGGTTCAAGCTCCTACAATGAGCAGTTCTTC
clone_size: .
j_call: TRBJ2-1
d_call: .
v_call: TRBV29-1